This TCR beta chain was recovered during a study of blood T cell repertoires in COVID-19. Original processing notes: Cell counts per sample came from amplifying reference gene primers. TCRdb's copy holds only in-frame clones and misses some; the assay was immunoSEQ multiplex PCR. From that table come the V and J calls and clone size; the DNA was used to work out D and trimming. The sample lists under 120,000 clones; 69% were seen once. CDR1 and CDR2 from the germline V gene are SGHVS and FQNEAQ. The CDR3 covers 14 residues. V was clipped by 3 bases and J by 6 bases, with 11 bases between them. The V call is TRBV7-8, the J call TRBJ1-4, with unresolved D. The sample taken for sequencing was peripheral blood. The receptor was isolated from a man aged 80 or over with acute or convalescent COVID-19. The CDR3 DNA follows: TGTGCCAGCAGCTTTTATGGCAGCGATGAAAAACTGTTTTTT. Translated: CASSFYGSDEKLFF.